This entry lists 4 T cell receptor beta chains sequenced from one sample in a study of cytomegalovirus exposure and HLA in healthy donors. PCR employed 60 Vbeta and 13 Jbeta primers. Measured with immunoSEQ multiplex PCR; TCRdb has only the in-frame clones, and not every one. Its listing shows approximately 60,000 clones. The sequenced material came from PBMCs. Receptors were obtained from a man aged 25 to 40 in good health and CMV-seropositive.

The chain is built from TRBV5-3 and TRBJ2-3; D is perhaps TRBD2 (6 bases). TRBV5-3 qualifies as an ORF whose function is uncertain. The CDR3 extends over 18 amino acids. Trimming removed 1 base from V and 2 bases from J, with 20 bases in between. The CDR3 region has the DNA TGTGCCAGAAGCTTGATAGGGGTGCGGGGCACGATCACAGATACGCAGTATTTT. This encodes CARSLIGVRGTITDTQYF.

The chain employs TRBV30 and TRBJ2-1; D call uncertain. This CDR3 contains 15 residues. Germline CDR1 GTSNPN, CDR2 SVGIG (reference sequence). V shed 0 bases and J shed 5 bases, with 14 bases lying between them. The CDR3 region is CAWSVRVNPDNEQFF. As DNA, the CDR3 is TGTGCCTGGAGTGTACGGGTGAATCCCGACAATGAGCAGTTCTTC.

V usage is TRBV5-1 and J usage is TRBJ2-3; the D is unclear. Trimming removed 0 bases from V and 3 bases from J, with 11 bases in between. Germline V gives CDR1 SGHRS, CDR2 YFSETQ. This CDR3 region has 15 residues. The CDR3 DNA reads as TGCGCCAGCAGCTTGGGGGCCCTCCCGACAGATACGCAGTATTTT. It specifies CASSLGALPTDTQYF.

The chain uses TRBV5-1 and TRBJ2-1, with a weak D call TRBD2 (5 bases). Germline CDR1 is SGHRS and CDR2 is YFSETQ. This CDR3 spans 13 amino acids. V was shortened by 2 bases and J by 5 bases, with 8 bases between the two germline ends. CDR3 nucleotide sequence: TGCGCCAGCAGCTTTGCGACTAACAATGAGCAGTTCTTC. Translation gives CASSFATNNEQFF.